This TCR beta chain was recovered during a study of OX40 agonist ivuxolimab in advanced cancers. With regard to the full study: Ivuxolimab, which targeted the costimulatory receptor OX40 (CD134), was an agonistic, fully human IgG2 monoclonal antibody. Intravenous ivuxolimab was administered to patients every 2 weeks at six dose levels: 0.01, 0.1, 0.3, 1.5, 3 and 10 mg/kg. Among the 50 to 55 dose-escalation patients, some 20 had hepatocellular carcinoma, 15 or so melanoma, 9 renal cell carcinoma and 9 head and neck cancer. In the dose-escalation cohort, over 65% of patients were male, and the mean age was approximately 64 years, with a range of 23 to 79. Patients were allowed to have had prior anti-PD-1, anti-PD-L1 or anti-CTLA-4 therapy, and approximately 40% of the dose-escalation patients had previously received checkpoint inhibitors. Three dose-escalation patients achieved partial responses, one with hepatocellular carcinoma and two with cutaneous melanoma. The point of sequencing TCRbeta in the periphery was to test whether ivuxolimab changed TCR sequence diversity and drove clonal T-cell expansion. The paper covers the monotherapy dose-escalation part of the phase I ivuxolimab trial, which included N of about 50 patients. Study-wide conclusions, independent of this receptor: Low levels of normalized T-cell clonal expansion were also seen in some nonresponding patients. In the 0.1-3.0 mg/kg groups, partial responders had among the lowest normalized peripheral clonal expansion, particularly in CD8+ T cells. Antigen specificity was not determined for the clonally expanded peripheral T cells. Clonal expansion of both CD4+ and CD8+ blood T cells was observed from baseline to week 6 at doses 0.1 to 3.0 mg/kg. After ivuxolimab, expanded clones were on average more numerous among CD8+ T cells than among CD4+ T cells.

For this clone: What this receptor recognizes is not known. There are no base qualities to consult, and no much larger clone falls within one base.

Genomic DNA was isolated from the sorted cells so that the TCRbeta CDR3 region could be sequenced. TCRbeta CDR3 regions were sequenced using the immunoSEQ Assay. Held by TCRdb, this immuneACCESS table contains in-frame sequences only and omits some clones. Under half of the omission traces to an unresolved V gene where checked; the cause of the rest is unknown. Across this sample there are over 30,000 clones, with about nine tenths seen only once. The ten largest make up roughly 0.92% of the sample. Patients with a history of autoimmune disease or receiving systemic immunosuppression were excluded from the trial. In every dose cohort, peripheral blood was drawn for TCR sequencing at baseline, cycle 4 day 1, and cycle 7 day 1. Samples were obtained from an open-label, multicenter, first-in-human phase I dose-escalation trial of ivuxolimab. Adults with locally advanced or metastatic melanoma, renal cell carcinoma, hepatocellular carcinoma or head and neck squamous cell carcinoma were enrolled in the trial. Before TCR sequencing, CD4+ T cells and CD8+ T cells from peripheral blood were sorted into separate populations.

The CDR3 measures 13 amino acids from cysteine to phenylalanine. This entry keeps only the CDR3 DNA: 39 bases, framed from base 1. A distance of 6 bases separates the germline ends of V and J, which lose 2 bases and 5 bases respectively. The germline V gene (reference sequence) yields LNHDA for CDR1 and SQIVND for CDR2. The receptor was derived from an adult with an advanced solid tumor such as melanoma, head and neck, liver or kidney cancer. Material: CD4+ or CD8+ T cells sorted from blood, obtained in a trial of the OX40 agonist ivuxolimab. Recombination connected TRBV19 to TRBJ2-2; the D gene is unclear. The bases are TGTGCCAGTAGTATAAGCGTAACCGGGGAGCTGTTTTTT. This gives the protein CASSISVTGELFF. The CDR3 plus the reference TRBV19 and TRBJ2-2 genes for the other parts give the full variable domain: DGGITQSPKYLFRKEGQNVTLSCEQNLNHDAMYWYRQDPGQGLRLIYYSQIVNDFQKGDIAEGYSVSREKKESFPLTVTSAQKNPTAFYLCASSISVTGELFFGEGSRLTVL.